These T cell receptor beta chains were read from a single sample in a study of blood T cell repertoires in COVID-19. The repertoire was sequenced with immunoSEQ multiplex PCR; TCRdb's copy has only in-frame clones and lacks some. This table has 85,000 to 120,000 clones, about 78% appearing once. Sequenced material: peripheral blood. All receptors come from a man between 60 and 75 years old with active or convalescent COVID-19. CDR3s include the opening cysteine and the closing phenylalanine or tryptophan. Each record gives: clone size, D gene, V gene, J gene, CDR3 DNA, CDR3 protein. D genes are given only for firm matches. A clone size is listed for some rows: how often the clone was seen (once, few, many), or a class if it is expanded.

clone_size: few; d_call: .; v_call: TRBV29-1; j_call: TRBJ1-2; cdr3_nt: TGCAGCGTTGATGGTCAGGGAAATGGCTACACCTTC; cdr3_aa: CSVDGQGNGYTF
clone_size: .; d_call: TRBD1; v_call: TRBV7-9; j_call: TRBJ1-1; cdr3_nt: TGTGCCAGCAGTCTGACAGGGGGTTATGAAGCTTTCTTT; cdr3_aa: CASSLTGGYEAFF
clone_size: .; d_call: .; v_call: TRBV7-3; j_call: TRBJ2-2; cdr3_nt: TGTGCCAGCAGCTTGGAGGGAAACACCGGGGAGCTGTTTTTT; cdr3_aa: CASSLEGNTGELFF
clone_size: .; d_call: TRBD1; v_call: TRBV4-1; j_call: TRBJ2-1; cdr3_nt: TGCGCCAGCAGCCATGGGACAGGGGTCGAGCAGTTCTTC; cdr3_aa: CASSHGTGVEQFF
clone_size: .; d_call: TRBD1; v_call: TRBV5-1; j_call: TRBJ2-3; cdr3_nt: TGCGCCAGCAGCTTACAGGGGCCACGGACAGATACGCAGTATTTT; cdr3_aa: CASSLQGPRTDTQYF
clone_size: .; d_call: TRBD2; v_call: TRBV6-4; j_call: TRBJ2-5; cdr3_nt: TGTGCCAGCAGTCCCACTAGCGGGAGTATTGAGACCCAGTACTTC; cdr3_aa: CASSPTSGSIETQYF
clone_size: .; d_call: .; v_call: TRBV24-1; j_call: TRBJ2-1; cdr3_nt: TGTGCCACCAGGGAGAGCAATGAGCAGTTCTTC; cdr3_aa: CATRESNEQFF
clone_size: .; d_call: .; v_call: TRBV5-1; j_call: TRBJ2-1; cdr3_nt: TGCGCCAGCAGCTTGGTAGTGAGCAATGAGCAGTTCTTC; cdr3_aa: CASSLVVSNEQFF
clone_size: .; d_call: TRBD1; v_call: TRBV11-2; j_call: TRBJ2-1; cdr3_nt: TGTGCCAGCAGCCGGACAGGGGGGATCAATGAGCAGTTCTTC; cdr3_aa: CASSRTGGINEQFF
clone_size: few; d_call: TRBD1; v_call: TRBV5-6; j_call: TRBJ1-1; cdr3_nt: TGTGCCAGCAGCTTGGAGTTGGGGACAGGGATGAACACTGAAGCTTTCTTT; cdr3_aa: CASSLELGTGMNTEAFF
clone_size: .; d_call: .; v_call: TRBV6-4; j_call: TRBJ2-1; cdr3_nt: TGTGCCAGCAGTGACTCCCAACTAGCAGAGCAGTTCTTC; cdr3_aa: CASSDSQLAEQFF
clone_size: .; d_call: .; v_call: TRBV27; j_call: TRBJ1-1; cdr3_nt: TGTGCCAGCAGCCTGGGGCTCGGAAACACTGAAGCTTTCTTT; cdr3_aa: CASSLGLGNTEAFF
clone_size: .; d_call: .; v_call: TRBV7-2; j_call: TRBJ2-7; cdr3_nt: TGTGCCAGCAGCTTAGGGGGCGTCCTCTCCTACGAGCAGTACTTC; cdr3_aa: CASSLGGVLSYEQYF
clone_size: .; d_call: TRBD2; v_call: TRBV24-1; j_call: TRBJ2-5; cdr3_nt: TGTGCCACCAGTGAGGGGACTAGCCTCCTTGAGACCCAGTACTTC; cdr3_aa: CATSEGTSLLETQYF
clone_size: once; d_call: TRBD2; v_call: TRBV7-3; j_call: TRBJ2-7; cdr3_nt: TGTGCCAGCAGCTTAGGGGGGGGGAACGAGCAGTACTTC; cdr3_aa: CASSLGGGNEQYF
clone_size: few; d_call: TRBD1; v_call: TRBV5-1; j_call: TRBJ2-1; cdr3_nt: TGCGCCAGCAGCTCCCTTCCGGGACAGGGGAACAATGAGCAGTTCTTC; cdr3_aa: CASSSLPGQGNNEQFF
clone_size: once; d_call: .; v_call: TRBV19; j_call: TRBJ1-2; cdr3_nt: TGTGCCAGTAGTATTGTTCAGTCTAACTATGGCTACACCTTC; cdr3_aa: CASSIVQSNYGYTF
clone_size: few; d_call: .; v_call: TRBV30; j_call: TRBJ1-5; cdr3_nt: TGTGCCTGGAGTGTTCCAGGGGTCGGGAATCAGCCCCAGCATTTT; cdr3_aa: CAWSVPGVGNQPQHF
clone_size: .; d_call: TRBD1; v_call: TRBV6-5; j_call: TRBJ2-7; cdr3_nt: TGTGCCAGCAGAGGGGGCGCATCTACCTTCGAGCAGTACTTC; cdr3_aa: CASRGGASTFEQYF
clone_size: .; d_call: .; v_call: TRBV28; j_call: TRBJ2-2; cdr3_nt: TGTGCCAGCAGTTTAAGGGGCACCGGGGAGCTGTTTTTT; cdr3_aa: CASSLRGTGELFF
clone_size: .; d_call: TRBD1; v_call: TRBV7-9; j_call: TRBJ2-3; cdr3_nt: TGTGCCAGCAGCACTCAGGGGGCTGGCACAGATACGCAGTATTTT; cdr3_aa: CASSTQGAGTDTQYF
clone_size: .; d_call: .; v_call: TRBV11-2; j_call: TRBJ1-2; cdr3_nt: TGTGCCAGCAGCTCACTCAAGACAAGTAACTATGGCTACACCTTC; cdr3_aa: CASSSLKTSNYGYTF
clone_size: .; d_call: TRBD2; v_call: TRBV19; j_call: TRBJ2-2; cdr3_nt: TGTGCCAGTAGTCGACTGGGAGGGCTCACCGGGGAGCTGTTTTTT; cdr3_aa: CASSRLGGLTGELFF
clone_size: .; d_call: .; v_call: TRBV9; j_call: TRBJ1-2; cdr3_nt: TGTGCCAGCAGCGTAGCCCAGGAGGAGTATAACTATGGCTACACCTTC; cdr3_aa: CASSVAQEEYNYGYTF
clone_size: few; d_call: .; v_call: TRBV2; j_call: TRBJ2-7; cdr3_nt: TGTGCCAGCTGCTCCTTTTGGGGGGCTAGCGGGACAGGTGAGCAGTACTTC; cdr3_aa: CASCSFWGASGTGEQYF
clone_size: .; d_call: .; v_call: TRBV11-2; j_call: TRBJ2-4; cdr3_nt: TGTGCCAGCAGCTCAGGACTCCTCACCAAAAACATTCAGTACTTC; cdr3_aa: CASSSGLLTKNIQYF
clone_size: .; d_call: .; v_call: TRBV30; j_call: TRBJ1-5; cdr3_nt: TGTGCCTGGAGTGTTCCGGGACATAGCAATCAGCCCCAGCATTTT; cdr3_aa: CAWSVPGHSNQPQHF
clone_size: .; d_call: .; v_call: TRBV6-5; j_call: TRBJ1-4; cdr3_nt: TGTGCCAGCATCGAAGGGGGGGGGACTAATGAAAAACTGTTTTTT; cdr3_aa: CASIEGGGTNEKLFF
clone_size: .; d_call: TRBD1; v_call: TRBV19; j_call: TRBJ1-1; cdr3_nt: TGTGCCAGTAGTTCGTCCGGGACAGTGATGAACACTGAAGCTTTCTTT; cdr3_aa: CASSSSGTVMNTEAFF
clone_size: .; d_call: TRBD1; v_call: TRBV5-5; j_call: TRBJ1-6; cdr3_nt: TGTGCCAGCAGCTTCCACCTCGGACAGGAGTATAATTCACCCCTCCACTTT; cdr3_aa: CASSFHLGQEYNSPLHF
clone_size: .; d_call: .; v_call: TRBV28; j_call: TRBJ1-5; cdr3_nt: TGTGCCAGCAGTACGGGGGGGAGCAATCAGCCCCAGCATTTT; cdr3_aa: CASSTGGSNQPQHF